This record concerns one TCR beta chain sequence. The record originates from a study of blood T cell repertoires in COVID-19. As for the study in general: The United States, Italy and Spain were the sources of the acute and convalescent COVID-19 samples. Sources were T cells, B-cell-depleted T cells, or PBMCs; the material itself was cDNA or gDNA.

The CDR3 length is 20 residues. V lost 1 base, J lost 0 bases, and 22 bases lay in between. CDR1 and CDR2 (germline): SNHLY, FYNNEI. Method: immunoSEQ multiplex PCR; TCRdb's copy keeps in-frame clones and lacks some. The sample carries some 94,000 clones, roughly 70% recorded once. Sequencing was done on a sample of peripheral blood. This sequence joins TRBV2 and TRBJ1-3, with TRBD1 as a possible D gene (6 bases). The sequence derives from a woman aged 55-70 years in a cohort sampled during active or convalescent COVID-19. The CDR3 reads CASSEGVLPDSAFSGNTIYF. For the CDR3, the DNA is TGTGCCAGCAGTGAAGGGGTCTTGCCGGACAGTGCCTTCTCTGGAAACACCATATATTTT. Full variable domain (missing parts from reference TRBV2 and TRBJ1-3): EPEVTQTPSHQVTQMGQEVILRCVPISNHLYFYWYRQILGQKVEFLVSFYNNEISEKSEIFDDQFSVERPDGSNFTLKIRSTKLEDSAMYFCASSEGVLPDSAFSGNTIYFGEGSWLTVV.